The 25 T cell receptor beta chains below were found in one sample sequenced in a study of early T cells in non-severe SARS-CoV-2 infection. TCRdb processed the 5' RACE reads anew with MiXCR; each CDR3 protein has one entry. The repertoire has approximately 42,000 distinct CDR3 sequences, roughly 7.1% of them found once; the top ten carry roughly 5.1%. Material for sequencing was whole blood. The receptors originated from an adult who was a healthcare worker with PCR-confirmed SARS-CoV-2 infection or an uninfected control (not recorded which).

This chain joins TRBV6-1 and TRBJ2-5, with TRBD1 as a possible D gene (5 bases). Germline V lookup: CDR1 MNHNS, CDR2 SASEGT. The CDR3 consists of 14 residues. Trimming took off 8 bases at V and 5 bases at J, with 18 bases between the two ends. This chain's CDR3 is CASLLDRGHETQYF. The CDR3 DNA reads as TGTGCCAGCCTCCTTGACAGAGGTCACGAGACCCAGTACTTC.

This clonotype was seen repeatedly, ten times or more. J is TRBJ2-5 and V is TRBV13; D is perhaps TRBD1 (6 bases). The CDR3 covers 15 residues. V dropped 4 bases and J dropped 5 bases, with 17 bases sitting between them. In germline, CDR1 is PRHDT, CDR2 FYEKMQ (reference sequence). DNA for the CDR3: TGTGCCAGCAGCTCGAGGACAGACCCGATCGAGACCCAGTACTTC. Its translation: CASSSRTDPIETQYF.

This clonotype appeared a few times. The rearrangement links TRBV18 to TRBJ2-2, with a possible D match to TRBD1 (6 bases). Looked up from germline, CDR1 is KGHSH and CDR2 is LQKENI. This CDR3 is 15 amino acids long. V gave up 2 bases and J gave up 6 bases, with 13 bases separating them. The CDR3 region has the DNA TGTGCCAGCTCACCAATCTCACAGGGAGCCGGGGAGCTGTTTTTT. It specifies CASSPISQGAGELFF. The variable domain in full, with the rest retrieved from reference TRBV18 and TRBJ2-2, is NAGVMQNPRHLVRRRGQEARLRCSPMKGHSHVYWYRQLPEEGLKFMVYLQKENIIDESGMPKERFSAEFPKEGPSILRIQQVVRGDSAAYFCASSPISQGAGELFFGEGSRLTVL.

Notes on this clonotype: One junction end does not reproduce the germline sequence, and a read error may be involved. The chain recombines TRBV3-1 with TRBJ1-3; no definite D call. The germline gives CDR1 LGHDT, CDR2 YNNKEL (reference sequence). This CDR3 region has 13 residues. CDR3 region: CASSRVSENTIYF. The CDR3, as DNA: TGTGCCAGCAGTCGAGTTTCTGAAAACACCATATATTTT. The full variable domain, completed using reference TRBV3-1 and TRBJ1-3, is DTAVSQTPKYLVTQMGNDKSIKCEQNLGHDTMYWYKQDSKKFLKIMFSYNNKELIINETVPNRFSPKSPDKAHLNLHINSLELGDSAVYFCASSRVSENTIYFGEGSWLTVV.

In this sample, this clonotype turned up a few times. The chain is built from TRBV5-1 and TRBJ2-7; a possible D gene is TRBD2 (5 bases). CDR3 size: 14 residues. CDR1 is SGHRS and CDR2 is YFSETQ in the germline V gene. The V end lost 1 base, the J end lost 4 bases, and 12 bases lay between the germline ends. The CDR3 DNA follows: TGCGCCAGCAGCTTGTTAAGAGGGCCTTACGAGCAGTACTTC. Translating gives CASSLLRGPYEQYF.

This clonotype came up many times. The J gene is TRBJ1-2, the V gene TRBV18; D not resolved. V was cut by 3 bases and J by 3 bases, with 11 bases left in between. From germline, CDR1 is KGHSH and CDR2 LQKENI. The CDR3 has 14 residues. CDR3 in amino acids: CASSPNRADYGYTF. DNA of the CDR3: TGTGCCAGCTCACCGAATCGGGCGGACTATGGCTACACCTTC.

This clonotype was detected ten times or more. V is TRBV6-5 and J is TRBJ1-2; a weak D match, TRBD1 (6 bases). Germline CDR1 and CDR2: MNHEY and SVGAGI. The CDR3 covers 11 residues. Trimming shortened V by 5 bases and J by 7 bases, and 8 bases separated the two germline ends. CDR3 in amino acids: CASSPGAGYTF. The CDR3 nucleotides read TGTGCCAGCAGTCCAGGGGCTGGCTACACCTTC.

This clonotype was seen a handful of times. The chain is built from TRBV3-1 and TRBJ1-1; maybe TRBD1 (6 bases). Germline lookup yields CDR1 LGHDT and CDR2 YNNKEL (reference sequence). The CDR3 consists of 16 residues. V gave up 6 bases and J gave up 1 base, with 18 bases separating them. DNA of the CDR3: TGTGCCAGCAGGCGAACGGTAGGACAGCCGAACACTGAAGCTTTCTTT. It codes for CASRRTVGQPNTEAFF.

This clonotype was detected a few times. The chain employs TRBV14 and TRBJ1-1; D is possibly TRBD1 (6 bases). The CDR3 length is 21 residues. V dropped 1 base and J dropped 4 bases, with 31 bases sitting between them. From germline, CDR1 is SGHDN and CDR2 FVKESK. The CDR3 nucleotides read TGTGCCAGCAGCCAAGTAGGACAGACCGCCCACATGGTTGGGCGCGGCACTGAAGCTTTCTTT. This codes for CASSQVGQTAHMVGRGTEAFF.

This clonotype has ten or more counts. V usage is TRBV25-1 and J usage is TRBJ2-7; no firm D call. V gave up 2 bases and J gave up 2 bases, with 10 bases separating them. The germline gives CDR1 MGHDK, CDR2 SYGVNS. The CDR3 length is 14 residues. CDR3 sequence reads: CASSEPGRTYEQYF. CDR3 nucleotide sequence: TGTGCCAGCAGTGAACCCGGACGGACCTACGAGCAGTACTTC.

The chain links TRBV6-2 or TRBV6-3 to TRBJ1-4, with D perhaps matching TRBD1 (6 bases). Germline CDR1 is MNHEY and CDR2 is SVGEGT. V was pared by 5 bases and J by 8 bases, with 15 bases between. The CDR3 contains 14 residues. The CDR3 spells CASSPPWTEEKLFF. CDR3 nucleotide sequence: TGTGCCAGCAGTCCACCGTGGACAGAAGAAAAACTGTTTTTT.

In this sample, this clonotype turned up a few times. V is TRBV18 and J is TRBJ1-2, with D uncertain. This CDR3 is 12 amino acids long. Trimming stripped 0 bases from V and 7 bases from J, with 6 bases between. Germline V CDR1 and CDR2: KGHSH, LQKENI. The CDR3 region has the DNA TGTGCCAGCTCACCACCCCTTGGTGGCTACACCTTC. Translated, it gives CASSPPLGGYTF.

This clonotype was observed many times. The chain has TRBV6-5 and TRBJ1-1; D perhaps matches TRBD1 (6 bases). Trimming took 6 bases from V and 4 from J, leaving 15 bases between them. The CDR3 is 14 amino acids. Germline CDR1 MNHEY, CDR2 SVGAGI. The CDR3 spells CASSLRGGGTEAFF. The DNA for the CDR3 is TGTGCCAGCAGCCTCCGCGGGGGCGGCACTGAAGCTTTCTTT.

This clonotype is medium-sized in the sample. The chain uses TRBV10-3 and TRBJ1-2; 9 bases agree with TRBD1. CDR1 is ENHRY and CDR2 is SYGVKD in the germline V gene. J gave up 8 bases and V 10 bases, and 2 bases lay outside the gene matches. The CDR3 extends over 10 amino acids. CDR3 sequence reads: CATGQGGYTF. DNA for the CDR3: TGTGCCACTGGACAGGGGGGCTACACCTTC.

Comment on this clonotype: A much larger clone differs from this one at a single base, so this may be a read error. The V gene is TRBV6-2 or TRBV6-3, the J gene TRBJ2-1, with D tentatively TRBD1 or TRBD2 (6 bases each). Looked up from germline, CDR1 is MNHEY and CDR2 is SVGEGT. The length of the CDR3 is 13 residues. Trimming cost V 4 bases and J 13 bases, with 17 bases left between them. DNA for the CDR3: TGTGCCAGCAGTTTCCGACTAGGGGGTGACCAGTTCTTC. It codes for CASSFRLGGDQFF.

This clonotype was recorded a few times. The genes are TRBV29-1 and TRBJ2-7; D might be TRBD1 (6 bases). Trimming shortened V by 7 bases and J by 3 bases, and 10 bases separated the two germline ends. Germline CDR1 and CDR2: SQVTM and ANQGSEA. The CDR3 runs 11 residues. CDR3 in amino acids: CSAQGIYEQYF. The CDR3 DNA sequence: TGCAGCGCACAGGGAATCTACGAGCAGTACTTC.

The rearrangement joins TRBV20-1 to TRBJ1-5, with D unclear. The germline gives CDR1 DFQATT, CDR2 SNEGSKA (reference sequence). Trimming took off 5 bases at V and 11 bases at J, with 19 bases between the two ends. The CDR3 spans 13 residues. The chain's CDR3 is CSAGSSGAQSQHF. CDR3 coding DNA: TGCAGTGCTGGTTCATCGGGTGCACAGTCCCAGCATTTT.

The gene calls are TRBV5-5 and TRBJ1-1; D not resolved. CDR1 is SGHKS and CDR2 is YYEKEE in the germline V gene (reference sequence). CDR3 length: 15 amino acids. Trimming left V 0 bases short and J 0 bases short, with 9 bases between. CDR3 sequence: CASSLVSLLNTEAFF. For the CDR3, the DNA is TGTGCCAGCAGCTTGGTCAGTCTACTGAACACTGAAGCTTTCTTT.

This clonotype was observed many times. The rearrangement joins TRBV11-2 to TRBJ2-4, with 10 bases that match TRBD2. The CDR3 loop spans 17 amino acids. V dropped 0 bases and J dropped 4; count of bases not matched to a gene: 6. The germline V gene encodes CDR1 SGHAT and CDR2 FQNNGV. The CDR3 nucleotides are TGTGCCAGCAGCTTAGAAGCTCTAGCGGGGGTGAAAAACATTCAGTACTTC. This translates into CASSLEALAGVKNIQYF.

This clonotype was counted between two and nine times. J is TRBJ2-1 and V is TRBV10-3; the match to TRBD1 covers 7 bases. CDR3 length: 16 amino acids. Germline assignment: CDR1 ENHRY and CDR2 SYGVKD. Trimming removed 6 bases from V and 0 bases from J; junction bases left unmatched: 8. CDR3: CAISLDRDSSYNEQFF. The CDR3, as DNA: TGTGCCATCAGCCTGGACCGGGACAGCTCCTACAATGAGCAGTTCTTC.

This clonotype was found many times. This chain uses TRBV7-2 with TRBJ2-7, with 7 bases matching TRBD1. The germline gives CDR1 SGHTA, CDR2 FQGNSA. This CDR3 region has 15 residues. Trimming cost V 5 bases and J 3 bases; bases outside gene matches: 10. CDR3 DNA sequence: TGTGCCAGCAGCCAGCTGGAACAGGGGTACTACGAGCAGTACTTC. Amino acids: CASSQLEQGYYEQYF.

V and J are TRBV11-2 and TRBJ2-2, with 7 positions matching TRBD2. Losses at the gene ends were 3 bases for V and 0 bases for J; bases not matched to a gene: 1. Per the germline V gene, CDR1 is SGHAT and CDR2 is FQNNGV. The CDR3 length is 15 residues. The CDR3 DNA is TGTGCCAGCAGCTTCGCGGGGGCGAACACCGGGGAGCTGTTTTTT. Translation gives CASSFAGANTGELFF.

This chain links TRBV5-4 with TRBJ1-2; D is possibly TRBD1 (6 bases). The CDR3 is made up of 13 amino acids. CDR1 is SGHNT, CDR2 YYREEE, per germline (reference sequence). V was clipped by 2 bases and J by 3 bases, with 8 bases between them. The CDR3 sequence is CASSLTGHYGYTF. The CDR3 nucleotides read TGTGCCAGCAGCTTAACAGGGCACTATGGCTACACCTTC. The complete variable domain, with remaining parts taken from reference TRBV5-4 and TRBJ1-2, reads ETGVTQSPTHLIKTRGQQVTLRCSSQSGHNTVSWYQQALGQGPQFIFQYYREEENGRGNFPPRFSGLQFPNYSSELNVNALELDDSALYLCASSLTGHYGYTFGSGTRLTVV.

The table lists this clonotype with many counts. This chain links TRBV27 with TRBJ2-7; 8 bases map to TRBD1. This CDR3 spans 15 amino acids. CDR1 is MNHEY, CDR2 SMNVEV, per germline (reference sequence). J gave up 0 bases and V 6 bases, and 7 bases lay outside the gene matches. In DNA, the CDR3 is TGTGCCAGCAGCTCACCGGGACAGGTCTCCTACGAGCAGTACTTC. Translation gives CASSSPGQVSYEQYF.

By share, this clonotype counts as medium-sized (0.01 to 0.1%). The CDR3 DNA sequence: TGCGCCACCAGGGCCAGGGCGGGGCAAGAGACCCAGTACTTC. It translates to CATRARAGQETQYF. This chain links TRBV10-2 with TRBJ2-5, with D possibly TRBD2 on 6 matching bases. V was clipped by 10 bases and J by 2 bases, with 17 bases between them. The CDR3 contains 14 residues. Germline V gene lookup returns CDR1 WSHSY and CDR2 SAAADI.